This T cell receptor (delta chain) was retrieved from a study of Vδ1+ human thymocytes. The template was reverse-transcribed extracted RNA. Multiplex PCR used pooled V-gene forward primers and a constant-region reverse primer to amplify CDR3s. TCRdb called clones anew from the multiplex PCR reads with CATT. The sample shows around 24,000 delta-chain clones, about 29% of them seen only once. Broader study findings: Despite high sort purity, roughly 21% of thymic T cell receptor delta sequences were Vdelta2. Thymic TRG and TRD repertoires appeared highly polyclonal, with Gaussian CDR3 length distributions.

Trimming took 2 bases from V and 3 from J; bases not matched to a gene: 33. Germline loops: CDR1 TSWWSYY, CDR2 QGS. This CDR3 has 25 residues. Remarks on this clone: Its antigen is undetermined.

Thymocytes were sorted as CD3+ TCRVdelta1+ TCRVdelta2- after alphabeta T cell depletion. The sequence derives from a boy in the first two years of life who had congenital heart surgery. The material sequenced was Vdelta1+ gamma-delta thymocytes from the thymus. Subset meaning: FACS-sorted CD3+ TCRalphabeta- TCRVdelta1+ TCRVdelta2- thymocytes. The rearrangement joins TRDV1 to TRDJ1; 10 positions match TRDD3. The chain's CDR3 is CALGEMCCTPSSYRIVLGDADKLIF. The CDR3 coding sequence is TGTGCTCTTGGGGAAATGTGCTGTACCCCCTCTTCCTACCGGATTGTACTGGGGGATGCCGATAAACTCATCTTT.